Here is one TCR beta chain with its context. This clone came up many times. Its specific antigen is unknown. No base-level quality is on record; no much larger clone is a single base apart. The method was PCR. The reads were generated on an Illumina HiSeq 4000. High-throughput sequencing was used to profile the CDR3 region of the TCR beta-chain in every patient. The paper's processing steps were these. The researchers built a classifier to tell apart papillary thyroid cancer patients with distant metastasis, based on CDR3 differences among clinicopathological groups. To measure repertoire diversity the researchers used the Shannon index, while the Morisita-Horn index served to gauge how similar the tumor and blood repertoires were. Starting from the raw public reads, TCRdb applied fastp trimming at Q25, assembled clones with MiXCR and retained in-frame beta chains. The V and J calls here are based on TCRdb, not the publication. This sample lists tens of thousands of clones; about 15% were detected once. 3.4% of the sample lies in the top ten.

No patient had received any treatment before thyroid surgery. The study retrospectively analysed patient clinical samples collected from about 2012 to 2018 using T-cell receptor beta sequencing. These data are taken from a study of metastatic and nonmetastatic thyroid tumors (dated by TCRdb to about 2020). Study-level background: Repertoires from peripheral blood and from tumor or nodule tissue samples of malignant and benign thyroid patients were compared. What the authors observed across the whole study: In both blood and tumor samples, TCR beta diversity was reported to be significantly higher in malignant tumors than in benign nodules.

After removal of 3 bases from V and 5 bases from J, the junction retains 10 bases not matched to a gene. The germline V gene sets CDR1 to MNHEY and CDR2 to SVGAGI. Taken from cysteine to phenylalanine, the CDR3 has 18 residues. Of the read, only the CDR3 DNA is kept; its 54 bases are in frame from base 1. This receptor was obtained from a female donor with papillary thyroid cancer or a benign thyroid nodule (not recorded which). Some clones in this sample may be carry-over from other donors' samples. The sequence is built from TRBV6-5 and TRBJ1-4, with 12 bases aligning to TRBD1. Sequencing was carried out using blood. The DNA reads as follows: TGTGCCAGCAGTTATCGGGGGACAGGGGGCACATGGAATGAAAAACTGTTTTTT. It specifies CASSYRGTGGTWNEKLFF.